Listed below are T cell receptor beta chains from one sample, sequenced in a study of blood T cell repertoires in COVID-19. The protocol was immunoSEQ multiplex PCR, while the TCRdb copy is restricted to in-frame clones and leaves out a portion. The sample contains about 90,000 clones, roughly 86% of which appear only once. The specimen was peripheral blood. These receptors all stem from a human donor in a cohort sampled during active COVID-19. The CDR3 runs from the conserved cysteine through the conserved F or W. The D gene is left open where the match is weak. Some rows have no size entry. The others give once, few or many, or a class for an expanded clone.

D: TRBD1; size: NA; J: TRBJ1-6; V: TRBV14; DNA: TGTGCCAGCAGCCCTCGACAGGGGGGGAATTCACCCCTCCACTTT; CDR3: CASSPRQGGNSPLHF
D: TRBD2; size: NA; J: TRBJ2-2; V: TRBV7-9; DNA: TGTGCCAGCAGCTTAGGACTAGCGCATGGCGGGGAGCTGTTTTTT; CDR3: CASSLGLAHGGELFF
D: NA; size: NA; J: TRBJ1-1; V: TRBV6-5; DNA: TGTGCCAGCAGTTACCAACTTACAGGTTCCACTGAAGCTTTCTTT; CDR3: CASSYQLTGSTEAFF
D: NA; size: NA; J: TRBJ1-1; V: TRBV7-6; DNA: TGTGCCAGCAGCTTAGATCTACAGGGGAACACTGAAGCTTTCTTT; CDR3: CASSLDLQGNTEAFF
D: NA; size: NA; J: TRBJ2-2; V: TRBV11-3; DNA: TGTGCCAGCAGCCTCGGGAATAACGGGCTGTTTTTT; CDR3: CASSLGNNGLFF
D: NA; size: NA; J: TRBJ2-1; V: TRBV6-5; DNA: TGTGCCAGCAGGAACAGGGCCAGTCACAATGAGCAGTTCTTC; CDR3: CASRNRASHNEQFF
D: NA; size: NA; J: TRBJ2-7; V: TRBV6-5; DNA: TGTGCCAGCACTAACAGGGTCATCGGCGAGCAGTACTTC; CDR3: CASTNRVIGEQYF
D: NA; size: NA; J: TRBJ1-5; V: TRBV5-1; DNA: TGCGCCAGCAGCTTGGCGGGTCAGCCCCAGCATTTT; CDR3: CASSLAGQPQHF
D: NA; size: NA; J: TRBJ1-2; V: TRBV4-3; DNA: TGCGCCAGCAGCCAATCGCCGGGCCCTACAGGCGGCTACACCTTC; CDR3: CASSQSPGPTGGYTF
D: NA; size: NA; J: TRBJ1-1; V: TRBV2; DNA: TGTGCCAGCTTAGGGATCGGGATCACTGAAGCTTTCTTT; CDR3: CASLGIGITEAFF
D: NA; size: NA; J: TRBJ2-5; V: TRBV5-6; DNA: TGTGCCAGCAGCTTCGGGGAGACCCAGTACTTC; CDR3: CASSFGETQYF
D: TRBD2; size: few; J: TRBJ2-1; V: TRBV5-1; DNA: TGCGCCAGCAGCCCGGGCCGGGTAGGGGAGGGAGAGCAGTTCTTC; CDR3: CASSPGRVGEGEQFF
D: TRBD2; size: NA; J: TRBJ2-3; V: TRBV28; DNA: TGTGCCAGCAGTTCGGACCGGGACTACACAGATACGCAGTATTTT; CDR3: CASSSDRDYTDTQYF
D: NA; size: once; J: TRBJ1-3; V: TRBV28; DNA: TGTGCCAGCAGGGGCGTGGGGGCGCGAGGAAACACCATATATTTT; CDR3: CASRGVGARGNTIYF
D: NA; size: few; J: TRBJ1-1; V: TRBV27; DNA: TGTGCCAGCAGTGCACACATCTCGGGCACTGAAGCTTTCTTT; CDR3: CASSAHISGTEAFF
D: TRBD1; size: NA; J: TRBJ1-1; V: TRBV7-9; DNA: TGTGCCAGCACCCGGACAGGGGGGAACACTGAAGCTTTCTTT; CDR3: CASTRTGGNTEAFF
D: TRBD1; size: NA; J: TRBJ1-1; V: TRBV29-1; DNA: TGCAGCGCTCGGACAGGGCTGAACACTGAAGCTTTCTTT; CDR3: CSARTGLNTEAFF
D: NA; size: NA; J: TRBJ1-2; V: TRBV7-2; DNA: TGTGCCAGCAGCTTAGCGAAACAGGTCGTTAATGGCTACACCTTC; CDR3: CASSLAKQVVNGYTF
D: NA; size: NA; J: TRBJ1-5; V: TRBV6-6; DNA: TGTGCCAGCAGTTTCCGGGAGACACAGCCCCAGCATTTT; CDR3: CASSFRETQPQHF
D: NA; size: few; J: TRBJ1-5; V: TRBV10-3; DNA: TGTGCCATCAGTGGGGGACACATAAATCAGCCCCAGCATTTT; CDR3: CAISGGHINQPQHF
D: TRBD1; size: NA; J: TRBJ2-3; V: TRBV7-9; DNA: TGTGCCAGCGACGGGGACAGGGAACCAGATACGCAGTATTTT; CDR3: CASDGDREPDTQYF
D: NA; size: NA; J: TRBJ2-1; V: TRBV4-1; DNA: TGCGCCAGCAGCCCGCCCGGAGTAGCTAACAATGAGCAGTTCTTC; CDR3: CASSPPGVANNEQFF
D: NA; size: NA; J: TRBJ1-2; V: TRBV6-5; DNA: TGTGCCAGCAGTTCCACAGGAGTGGGCTACACCTTC; CDR3: CASSSTGVGYTF
D: NA; size: NA; J: TRBJ1-2; V: TRBV4-1; DNA: TGCGCCAGCAGCCAAGATCAGTTGGCGGCTCCCTATGGCTACACCTTC; CDR3: CASSQDQLAAPYGYTF
D: NA; size: NA; J: TRBJ1-5; V: TRBV19; DNA: TGTGCCAGTAGTATAGCCACAGGGCAGCCCCAGCATTTT; CDR3: CASSIATGQPQHF
D: TRBD2; size: few; J: TRBJ2-2; V: TRBV28; DNA: TGTGCCAGCAGTATCAGCGGGGGCGGGGCCGGGGAGCTGTTTTTT; CDR3: CASSISGGGAGELFF
D: NA; size: NA; J: TRBJ2-1; V: TRBV5-4; DNA: TGTGCCAGCAGCCCCTGGCAGGGATACAATGAGCAGTTCTTC; CDR3: CASSPWQGYNEQFF
D: TRBD1; size: NA; J: TRBJ1-6; V: TRBV5-1; DNA: TGCGCCAGCAGCTTGGAGGGACAGGGGAACTCACCCCTCCACTTT; CDR3: CASSLEGQGNSPLHF
D: NA; size: NA; J: TRBJ1-6; V: TRBV5-1; DNA: TGCGCCAGCGGACTAAATAATTCACCCCTCCACTTT; CDR3: CASGLNNSPLHF
D: NA; size: NA; J: TRBJ2-2; V: TRBV19; DNA: TGTGCCAGTAGTAAAGCGGTTTCCACCGGGGAGCTGTTTTTT; CDR3: CASSKAVSTGELFF
D: NA; size: NA; J: TRBJ2-7; V: TRBV3-1/TRBV3-2; DNA: TGTGCCAGCAGCCAAGGTGGGGGGTATAGTTACGAGCAGTACTTC; CDR3: CASSQGGGYSYEQYF
D: NA; size: NA; J: TRBJ2-2; V: TRBV21-1; DNA: TGTGCCAGCAGCAAAATAACCTTTAGGGGCGGGGAGCTGTTTTTT; CDR3: CASSKITFRGGELFF
D: NA; size: medium-sized; J: TRBJ2-2; V: TRBV6-5; DNA: TGTGCCAGCAGTTACGGGGGCGCGTTCACCGGGGAGCTGTTTTTT; CDR3: CASSYGGAFTGELFF
D: NA; size: NA; J: TRBJ2-4; V: TRBV6-5; DNA: TGTGCCAGCAGTCCTCGTTGGGGGGAAGGAAACATTCAGTACTTC; CDR3: CASSPRWGEGNIQYF
D: NA; size: NA; J: TRBJ1-2; V: TRBV6-5; DNA: TGTGCCAGCAGTTACGGGGGAGGTCGCGGCTACACCTTC; CDR3: CASSYGGGRGYTF
D: TRBD1; size: NA; J: TRBJ2-2; V: TRBV5-1; DNA: TGCGCCAGCAGCTTGACGACAGGGGGCGCGTCCGGGGAGCTGTTTTTT; CDR3: CASSLTTGGASGELFF
D: TRBD2; size: NA; J: TRBJ2-3; V: TRBV5-1; DNA: TGCGCCAGCAGCCGCGTGGAGCGGGGGGGATCGGATACGCAGTATTTT; CDR3: CASSRVERGGSDTQYF
D: TRBD1; size: NA; J: TRBJ2-1; V: TRBV7-9; DNA: TGTGCCAGCAGCGCCCCGGGACAGGGGGCTTATGAGCAGTTCTTC; CDR3: CASSAPGQGAYEQFF
D: TRBD1; size: once; J: TRBJ1-1; V: TRBV18; DNA: TGTGCCAGCTCGGCAGGGGGAGAGTACACTGAAGCTTTCTTT; CDR3: CASSAGGEYTEAFF
D: TRBD2; size: NA; J: TRBJ2-2; V: TRBV25-1; DNA: TGTGCCAGCAGCCCAGGACGGGGGGGGAACACCGGGGAGCTGTTTTTT; CDR3: CASSPGRGGNTGELFF
D: TRBD1; size: NA; J: TRBJ2-5; V: TRBV5-8; DNA: TGTGCCAGCAGCTTACGGGGACAGGGGAGGGAGACCCAGTACTTC; CDR3: CASSLRGQGRETQYF
D: NA; size: NA; J: TRBJ1-4; V: TRBV5-6; DNA: TGTGCCAGCAGCTCGGGGGATACTGGAAAACTGTTTTTT; CDR3: CASSSGDTGKLFF
D: NA; size: few; J: TRBJ1-2; V: TRBV3-1/TRBV3-2; DNA: TGTGCCAGCAGCCAAGAGGGCAGGGTATTCGGTGGCTACACCTTC; CDR3: CASSQEGRVFGGYTF
D: NA; size: few; J: TRBJ1-5; V: TRBV7-9; DNA: TGTGCCAGCAGCTTAGAGGGGGGGCATCAGCCCCAGCATTTT; CDR3: CASSLEGGHQPQHF
D: NA; size: NA; J: TRBJ1-4; V: TRBV6-1; DNA: TGTGCCAGCAGTGAAAGTCAGGGACAAGAAAAACTGTTTTTT; CDR3: CASSESQGQEKLFF
D: TRBD1; size: NA; J: TRBJ1-5; V: TRBV7-9; DNA: TGTGCCAGCAGCGCCCAGGGGGGTCAGCCCCAGCATTTT; CDR3: CASSAQGGQPQHF
D: NA; size: NA; J: TRBJ2-7; V: TRBV6-2/TRBV6-3; DNA: TGTGCCAGCAGTTTTCGGGGGACCTCCTACGAGCAGTACTTC; CDR3: CASSFRGTSYEQYF
D: NA; size: NA; J: TRBJ2-7; V: TRBV6-6; DNA: TGTGCCAGCACCGAAAGATGGAGCTACGAGCAGTACTTC; CDR3: CASTERWSYEQYF
D: NA; size: NA; J: TRBJ1-1; V: TRBV28; DNA: TGTGCCAGCAGTGGGCCCCGCCGCACGAGGAACACTGAAGCTTTCTTT; CDR3: CASSGPRRTRNTEAFF
D: TRBD2; size: NA; J: TRBJ2-5; V: TRBV11-2; DNA: TGTGCCAGCAGCTTAGGCGGGGGACGGGAGACCCAGTACTTC; CDR3: CASSLGGGRETQYF
D: TRBD2; size: NA; J: TRBJ2-1; V: TRBV4-2; DNA: TGTGCCAGCAGCCACCCAGGGGCGGGGGGAACCTACAATGAGCAGTTCTTC; CDR3: CASSHPGAGGTYNEQFF
D: TRBD1; size: once; J: TRBJ1-1; V: TRBV7-9; DNA: TGTGCCAGCAGCCCGAGACCCCGACAGGGTGCGAACACTGAAGCTTTCTTT; CDR3: CASSPRPRQGANTEAFF
D: TRBD2; size: NA; J: TRBJ2-5; V: TRBV28; DNA: TGTGCCAGCAGTAGCATAGCGGGGGGGTTGGAGACCCAGTACTTC; CDR3: CASSSIAGGLETQYF
D: TRBD1; size: NA; J: TRBJ1-2; V: TRBV9; DNA: TGTGCCAGCAGCGTATGGGCCGACAGGGGTGGCTACACCTTC; CDR3: CASSVWADRGGYTF
D: TRBD1; size: NA; J: TRBJ1-5; V: TRBV5-8; DNA: TGTGCCAGCAGCGAAGGGACAGGCAATCAGCCCCAGCATTTT; CDR3: CASSEGTGNQPQHF
D: NA; size: NA; J: TRBJ1-5; V: TRBV27; DNA: TGTGCCAGCAGTCTCGGGACATACAACAATCAGCCCCAGCATTTT; CDR3: CASSLGTYNNQPQHF
D: TRBD2; size: NA; J: TRBJ2-1; V: TRBV28; DNA: TGTGCCAGCAGTATCCTAGCGGGGGGGCCGCAAAATGAGCAGTTCTTC; CDR3: CASSILAGGPQNEQFF
D: TRBD1; size: few; J: TRBJ1-5; V: TRBV19; DNA: TGTGCCAGTAGTTTCAGGGGGCTGGTTCAGCCCCAGCATTTT; CDR3: CASSFRGLVQPQHF
D: NA; size: NA; J: TRBJ1-1; V: TRBV30; DNA: TGTGCCTGGAGTGGATTTGGGGGAGGGAACACTGAAGCTTTCTTT; CDR3: CAWSGFGGGNTEAFF